This is a list of T cell receptor beta chains from one sample in a study of T cell repertoires in cytomegalovirus infection. In TCRdb, the reads were re-called with MiXCR into one record per CDR3 protein. Here the sample spans hundreds of thousands of distinct CDR3 sequences, approximately 25% being singletons. Sequences were obtained from CD8+ T cells from PBMCs. Receptors originate from a human donor in good health (CMV status not recorded). Some clones in this sample may be carry-over from other donors' samples. The CDR3 runs from the conserved cysteine through the conserved F or W. The order of the fields is V gene, CDR3 length, D gene, CDR3 protein. The D gene is left open where the match is weak.

>TRBV6-6|13|.
CASSYEGVTEAFF
>TRBV5-5|13|TRBD1
CASSSRGLYEQYF
>TRBV9|14|.
CASTSGEHYNEQFF
>TRBV7-2|13|.
CASSLPVHNEQFF
>TRBV12-3/TRBV12-4|13|.
CATQGGNTGELFF
>TRBV24-1|16|.
CATSDTGRTGARTQYF
>TRBV20-1|14|.
CSARVGISEDGYTF
>TRBV19|14|.
CASSRRGRVDTQYF
>TRBV7-9|15|.
CASSKVEPGANVLTF
>TRBV25-1|14|TRBD1
CASSGYRGGETQYF
>TRBV27|15|.
CVSTFKAAGWHTQYF
>TRBV7-9|16|.
CATMGAKGEFNYEQYF
>TRBV5-6|17|TRBD2
CASSLTSGGPGTGELFF
>TRBV12-3/TRBV12-4|11|.
CASSDSPTQYF
>TRBV6-2/TRBV6-3|15|.
CASSYPGGVQETQYF
>TRBV29-1|13|.
CSVEQAGGGTQYF
>TRBV6-2/TRBV6-3|12|.
CASNSGSRTQYF
>TRBV13|14|.
CASSLTPERSEQYF
>TRBV5-6|14|.
CASSLGGYTDMQYF
>TRBV12-3/TRBV12-4|16|TRBD1
CASSFDREVGGYGYTF